The 26 T cell receptor beta chains given below trace back to one sample, sequenced in a study of blood T cells in healthy people across ages. A second PCR of roughly 7 to 11 cycles used a sample-barcoded 5' primer and a J-beta primer mix. TCRdb reanalysed the 5' RACE reads using MiXCR and keeps one entry per CDR3 protein. The sample contains about 1.6 million distinct CDR3 sequences, roughly 32% of which appear only once. Specimen: blood. The receptors originated from a woman aged 30 to 39 in good health.

About this clonotype: This may arise from a read error, as a much more abundant clone is one base away. V and J are TRBV29-1 and TRBJ2-7; 10 bases fit TRBD1. CDR3 length equals 15 residues. Germline V gives CDR1 SQVTM, CDR2 ANQGSEA. The CDR3 DNA reads as TGCAGCGCTGAAGTCTCGGGGACAGGGGCCTACGAGCAGTACTTC. Residues: CSAEVSGTGAYEQYF.

The chain links TRBV7-2 to TRBJ2-2, with D unclear. CDR3 size: 12 residues. V was pared by 5 bases and J by 8 bases, with 9 bases between. Germline CDR1 is SGHTA and CDR2 is FQGNSA. The CDR3 nucleotides are TGTGCCAGCAGCATCCAGTCGGGGGAGCTGTTTTTT. Residues: CASSIQSGELFF. Filled out from reference TRBV7-2 and TRBJ2-2, the complete variable domain reads GAGVSQSPSNKVTEKGKDVELRCDPISGHTALYWYRQSLGQGLEFLIYFQGNSAPDKSGLPSDRFSAERTGGSVSTLTIQRTQQEDSAVYLCASSIQSGELFFGEGSRLTVL.

The chain combines TRBV12-3 or TRBV12-4 with TRBJ2-1, with D uncertain. The germline V and J ends were trimmed by 3 bases and 7 bases, with 13 bases remaining between them. The CDR3 covers 14 residues. The CDR3 loop reads CASSFTGPSNEQFF. For the CDR3, the DNA is TGTGCCAGCAGTTTTACGGGCCCCTCAAATGAGCAGTTCTTC.

The chain recombines TRBV2 with TRBJ2-7; no clear D gene. The V and J ends lost 8 bases and 2 bases respectively, with 10 bases between them. The CDR3 contains 12 residues. In germline, CDR1 is SNHLY, CDR2 FYNNEI. The CDR3 DNA follows: TGTGCCAGCGGCAGGCCCCCCTACGAGCAGTACTTC. Its translation is CASGRPPYEQYF. The variable domain in full, with the rest retrieved from reference TRBV2 and TRBJ2-7, is EPEVTQTPSHQVTQMGQEVILRCVPISNHLYFYWYRQILGQKVEFLVSFYNNEISEKSEIFDDQFSVERPDGSNFTLKIRSTKLEDSAMYFCASGRPPYEQYFGPGTRLTVT.

The chain recombines TRBV7-2 with TRBJ2-1; D unclear. The CDR3 contains 13 residues. V lost 4 bases, J lost 8 bases, and 12 bases lay in between. Germline V gene data show CDR1 as SGHTA and CDR2 as FQGNSA. The CDR3 sequence is CASSSRHRHEQFF. The CDR3 DNA reads TGTGCCAGCAGCTCCCGTCACCGCCATGAGCAGTTCTTC.

This clonotype was picked up a small number of times. The chain carries TRBV4-2 and TRBJ2-1, with a possible D match to TRBD2 (6 bases). V was trimmed by 0 bases and J by 1 base, leaving 10 bases between them. The CDR3 sequence is 16 residues long. Germline-derived CDR1 and CDR2 are LGHNA and YNFKEQ. Written as DNA, the CDR3 is TGTGCCAGCAGCCAAGATATTAGCGGTTCCTACAATGAGCAGTTCTTC. This codes for CASSQDISGSYNEQFF.

Turning to this clonotype: One junction end does not reproduce the germline sequence, and a read error may be involved. The chain uses TRBV7-2 and TRBJ1-2; 8 nucleotides agree with TRBD1. There are 15 residues in the CDR3. Germline loops: CDR1 SGHTA, CDR2 FQGNSA. For the CDR3, the DNA is TGTGCCAGCAGCTTAGTCGGGACAGGAGAGTATGACTACACCTTC. It specifies CASSLVGTGEYDYTF.

The chain joins TRBV13 to TRBJ2-3; TRBD2 aligns across 7 bases. The germline V gene encodes CDR1 PRHDT and CDR2 FYEKMQ (reference sequence). Trimming took 5 bases from V and 2 from J; bases not matched to a gene: 7. The CDR3 is 15 residues long. Here the CDR3 DNA reads TGTGCCAGCAGCCTGCGAGCGGGATTCACAGATACGCAGTATTTT. It is translated as CASSLRAGFTDTQYF.

J is TRBJ1-2 and V is TRBV5-1; D remains unclear. The CDR3 spans 14 residues. V lost 1 base to trimming and J lost 3 bases, with 10 bases between them. Germline CDR1 reads SGHRS; CDR2 reads YFSETQ. The CDR3 here is CASSLTAADYGYTF. In DNA form, the CDR3 reads TGCGCCAGCAGCTTGACAGCGGCGGACTATGGCTACACCTTC.

The chain couples TRBV11-2 to TRBJ2-5, with 11 bases aligning to TRBD1. CDR3 length: 16 residues. The V and J ends lost 5 bases and 4 bases, in that order; junction bases with no gene match: 9. Germline V gives CDR1 SGHAT, CDR2 FQNNGV. The CDR3 DNA reads as TGTGCCAGCAGCGGACCCGGGACAGGGGGAGGAGAGACCCAGTACTTC. Translating gives CASSGPGTGGGETQYF.

This chain joins TRBV7-3 and TRBJ1-2; D remains ambiguous. V lost 2 bases to trimming and J lost 5 bases, with 9 bases between them. The CDR3 length is 13 residues. Germline CDR1 and CDR2: SGHTA and FQGTGA. The chain's CDR3 is CASSLDVDYGYTF. The CDR3 nucleotides are TGTGCCAGCAGCTTAGACGTGGATTATGGCTACACCTTC.

This chain connects TRBV5-1 to TRBJ2-7; TRBD2 matches 9 bases. The CDR3 totals 16 residues. After removal of 4 bases from V and 2 bases from J, the junction contained 10 bases not matched to a gene. Germline V gives CDR1 SGHRS, CDR2 YFSETQ. The CDR3 spells CASSTETSGRPYEQYF. The CDR3 DNA reads TGCGCCAGCAGCACCGAGACTAGCGGCAGGCCCTACGAGCAGTACTTC.

This clonotype has only a few counts. The V call is TRBV4-1, the J call TRBJ2-1, with D unclear. The CDR3 is made up of 16 amino acids. Trimming left V 1 base short and J 9 bases short, with 19 bases between. Germline V gene sequence: CDR1 MGHRA, CDR2 YSYEKL. The CDR3 protein is CASSQVITRKIGEQFF. The CDR3 nucleotides read TGCGCCAGCAGCCAAGTAATTACCCGGAAGATCGGTGAGCAGTTCTTC.

This clonotype was observed a few times. V usage is TRBV7-8 and J usage is TRBJ2-5; the match to TRBD2 covers 7 bases. CDR1 and CDR2 (germline): SGHVS, FQNEAQ. Losses at the gene ends were 5 bases for V and 4 bases for J; bases not matched to a gene: 10. CDR3 size: 15 residues. The CDR3 DNA reads as TGTGCCAGCAGCGCCCTGACTAGCCCTTTAGAGACCCAGTACTTC. Protein sequence: CASSALTSPLETQYF.

The chain couples TRBV7-9 to TRBJ2-2; D possibly corresponds to TRBD1 (5 bases). The CDR3 loop spans 17 amino acids. The germline CDR1 and CDR2 sequences are SEHNR and FQNEAQ (reference sequence). With 7 bases removed from V and 4 bases from J, the gap between germline ends came to 22 bases. The CDR3 sequence: CASTIPEDTGSTGELFF. The CDR3 nucleotides are TGTGCCAGCACCATACCCGAAGATACAGGATCCACCGGGGAGCTGTTTTTT.

In this sample, this clonotype turned up a few times. This chain's CDR3 is CASSLVTSGIKSNEQFF. The CDR3 DNA reads TGTGCCAGCAGTTTAGTGACTAGCGGGATTAAGAGTAATGAGCAGTTCTTC. The chain recombines TRBV12-3 or TRBV12-4 with TRBJ2-1, with 11 bases fitting TRBD2. J lost 7 bases, V lost 1 base, and 9 bases had no gene match. CDR3 length: 17 residues.

The rearrangement links TRBV24-1 to TRBJ2-7; the match to TRBD2 covers 14 bases. The J call may be mistaken, given a closer DNA end match to TRBJ2-5. The CDR3 contains 15 residues. The germline gives CDR1 KGHDR, CDR2 SFDVKD. The CDR3 DNA sequence: TGTGCCACCAGTGATTGGACTAGCGGGAGGGAGACCCAGTACTTC. Amino acid sequence: CATSDWTSGRETQYF.

As for this clonotype: Given a much more abundant clone one base away, this may be a read error. This sequence joins TRBV12-3 or TRBV12-4 and TRBJ2-3, with TRBD2 as a possible D gene (6 bases). V lost 8 bases and J lost 2, with 8 bases in between. CDR3 length: 12 amino acids. The CDR3 region has the DNA TGTGCCAGCGGGAGGTACACAGATACGCAGTATTTT. Translating it yields CASGRYTDTQYF.

This clonotype was observed many times. The V and J genes are TRBV6-6 and TRBJ2-7; possible D gene TRBD2, 5 bases. Trimming shortened V by 8 bases and J by 5 bases, and 7 bases separated the two germline ends. The germline CDR1 and CDR2 sequences are MNHNY and SVGAGI (reference sequence). CDR3 length: 10 amino acids. CDR3 DNA sequence: TGTGCCAGCCGGGGAGACGAGCAGTACTTC. Its protein product is CASRGDEQYF.

The chain couples TRBV12-3 or TRBV12-4 to TRBJ2-3, with a tentative D call TRBD2 (5 bases). The CDR3 sequence is 14 residues long. V lost 1 base to trimming and J lost 10 bases, with 15 bases between them. CDR3 coding DNA: TGTGCCAGCAGTTTAGGTGGGGTACTAGTTCCGCAGTATTTT. Amino acid sequence: CASSLGGVLVPQYF.

A remark on this clonotype: With a much larger clone just one base away, this may be a read error. In DNA form, the CDR3 reads TGTGCCAACAGCTTAGTGTTTGAGCGGGGGAGAGGCACCCAGTACTTC. Translation gives CANSLVFERGRGTQYF. The V and J genes are TRBV7-8 and TRBJ2-5; 8 bases align to TRBD2. Germline V gene sequence: CDR1 SGHVS, CDR2 FQNEAQ. The CDR3 runs to 16 residues. Using reference TRBV7-8 and TRBJ2-5 for the parts outside the CDR3, the full variable domain is GAGVSQSPRYKVAKRGQDVALRCDPISGHVSLFWYQQALGQGPEFLTYFQNEAQLDKSGLPSDRFFAERPEGSVSTLKIQRTQQEDSAVYLCANSLVFERGRGTQYFGPGTRLLVL.

This clonotype was detected only a few times. The rearrangement links TRBV6-1 to TRBJ2-7; TRBD1 might be the D (5 bases). CDR1 is MNHNS and CDR2 is SASEGT in the germline V gene. V dropped 6 bases and J dropped 2 bases, with 11 bases sitting between them. This CDR3 has 13 residues. CDR3 region: CASRTASTYEQYF. For the CDR3, the DNA is TGTGCCAGCAGGACAGCTAGTACCTACGAGCAGTACTTC.

This clonotype has only one observation. J is TRBJ1-1 and V is TRBV5-1; D ambiguous. The V end lost 0 bases, the J end lost 4 bases, and 10 bases lay between the germline ends. The length of the CDR3 is 14 residues. In germline, CDR1 is SGHRS, CDR2 YFSETQ. The CDR3 nucleotides are TGCGCCAGCAGCTTGGGGGTGGTCGGCACTGAAGCTTTCTTT. Translation gives CASSLGVVGTEAFF.

This clonotype showed up many times. The chain has TRBV6-4 and TRBJ2-3; 11 nucleotides agree with TRBD2. Germline lookup yields CDR1 MRHNA and CDR2 SNTAGT. The CDR3 runs to 16 residues. The ends lost 6 bases at V and 3 bases at J; junction bases unmatched: 8. The CDR3 is CASSPSTSGVTDTQYF. The CDR3 coding sequence is TGTGCCAGCAGCCCATCGACTAGCGGGGTAACAGATACGCAGTATTTT.

The chain joins TRBV7-6 to TRBJ1-5; 8 nucleotides match TRBD1. Germline-derived CDR1 and CDR2 are SGHVS and FNYEAQ. CDR3 length: 14 amino acids. V lost 4 bases and J lost 9; bases outside the gene matches: 8. CDR3 nucleotide sequence: TGTGCCAGCAGCTCCGACAGGGGCGCCGGGCCCCAGCATTTT. Protein: CASSSDRGAGPQHF.

In its sample, this clonotype was seen a few times. The gene calls are TRBV5-1 and TRBJ2-3; 8 bases agree with TRBD2. CDR1 SGHRS and CDR2 YFSETQ come from the germline V gene. Trimming cost V 3 bases and J 6 bases; bases outside gene matches: 6. This CDR3 spans 14 amino acids. The CDR3 region has the DNA TGCGCCAGCAGCTCTCAGCGGGGGCCGGATACGCAGTATTTT. It codes for CASSSQRGPDTQYF.